This T cell receptor beta chain comes out of a study of control samples from healthy donors and cancer patients. Germline CDR1 reads SGHRS; CDR2 reads YFSETQ. Trimming took 0 bases from V and 0 from J, leaving 7 bases between them. CDR3 length: 15 residues. The data were produced by immunoSEQ multiplex PCR, yet TCRdb's version contains in-frame clones alone and is incomplete. This table has 120,000 or so clones, approximately 90% appearing once. This clonotype was obtained from a man between 18 and 35 years old in good health. Sequenced sample: blood. V is TRBV5-1 and J is TRBJ1-3; the D is unclear. This CDR3 is CASSLEAISGNTIYF. In DNA form, the CDR3 reads TGCGCCAGCAGCTTGGAGGCAATCTCTGGAAACACCATATATTTT.